The 8 T cell receptor beta chains below come from one sample, sequenced in a study of human T cells and chemical hapten exposure listed by TCRdb under 2021. In the paper's terms, the time point label means: patch test 1, 2 weeks after DPC sensitization. The sample's treatment or condition label is to be understood as: therapeutic diphenylcyclopropenone sensitization with weekly scalp DPC. Libraries came from RACE. Instrument on record: NextSeq 500. TCRdb handled the public reads itself, with Q25 trimming in fastp and clone calling in MiXCR, and kept productive beta chains. Entries are consolidated by CDR3 protein sequence, retaining the most common genes and DNA. In all, the sample holds nearly 350,000 distinct CDR3 sequences, and around 7% of those were seen once. About 8% of the sample rests with the top ten. The sample was whole blood, taken in connection with sensitization to the hapten diphenylcyclopropenone (DPC). Source of these receptors: a woman between 18 and 29 years old with alopecia areata. Some clones in this sample may be carry-over from other donors' samples.

V gene TRBV27 combines with J gene TRBJ1-5, with D hard to call. Germline V CDR1 and CDR2: MNHEY, SMNVEV (reference sequence). This CDR3 is built from 15 residues. Between the trimmed V and J ends, which lost 1 base and 2 bases, there was a span of 9 bases. The CDR3 here is CASSLWPGGNQPQHF. DNA of the CDR3: TGTGCCAGCAGTTTATGGCCCGGGGGCAATCAGCCCCAGCATTTT.

There are many counts of this clonotype. The CDR3 nucleotides are TGCGCCAGCAGCCAAGAGGCACTAACGAACACTGAAGCTTTCTTT. Translating gives CASSQEALTNTEAFF. The rearrangement uses TRBV4-3 and TRBJ1-1; D is undetermined. CDR1 LGHNA and CDR2 YSLEER come from the germline V gene. The V end was cut by 0 bases, the J end by 1 base, with 9 bases between. CDR3 size: 15 residues.

At least ten counts were recorded for this clonotype. CDR3 region: CASSFSGADEQFF. CDR3 DNA sequence: TGTGCCAGCAGTTTTTCTGGGGCGGATGAGCAGTTCTTC. This chain uses TRBV12-3 or TRBV12-4 with TRBJ2-1; TRBD1 might be the D (5 bases). The CDR3 is 13 residues long. Trimming took off 3 bases at V and 8 bases at J, with 11 bases between the two ends.

This clonotype was counted between two and nine times. The chain uses TRBV5-1 and TRBJ2-3; 13 nucleotides line up with TRBD2. After removal of 0 bases from V and 5 bases from J, the junction contained 3 bases not matched to a gene. In germline, CDR1 is SGHRS, CDR2 YFSETQ. The CDR3 length is 16 residues. The CDR3 sequence is CASSLGLAGGRDTQYF. In DNA, the CDR3 is TGCGCCAGCAGCTTGGGACTAGCGGGGGGCCGAGATACGCAGTATTTT.

The rearrangement links TRBV29-1 to TRBJ2-3; 9 bases are a match to TRBD2. The length of the CDR3 is 14 residues. After removal of 6 bases from V and 2 bases from J, the junction contained 6 bases not matched to a gene. The germline gives CDR1 SQVTM, CDR2 ANQGSEA. CDR3 sequence (DNA): TGCAGCGTAAGGGCTAGCGGGGCCACAGATACGCAGTATTTT. Translating it yields CSVRASGATDTQYF.

This rearrangement joins TRBV12-3 or TRBV12-4 to TRBJ1-6; weak D call: TRBD1 (6 bases). Deletions cut 5 bases from V and 0 bases from J, with 14 bases between. This CDR3 comprises 17 residues. DNA for the CDR3: TGTGCCAGCAGTCTCTCAGGGGCCAGCTCCTATAATTCACCCCTCCACTTT. Translation gives CASSLSGASSYNSPLHF.

This clonotype was picked up many times. The CDR3 is CASSPQGTASSYNSPLHF. The CDR3 DNA sequence: TGCGCCAGCAGCCCACAGGGGACTGCAAGCTCCTATAATTCACCCCTCCACTTT. The rearrangement links TRBV5-1 to TRBJ1-6; 7 nucleotides agree with TRBD1. CDR1 and CDR2 from the germline V gene are SGHRS and YFSETQ. CDR3 length: 18 residues. Trimming cost V 4 bases and J 0 bases; bases outside gene matches: 10.

The rearrangement uses TRBV27 and TRBJ2-3; possible D gene TRBD2, 6 bases. Between the trimmed V and J ends, which lost 3 bases and 2 bases, there was a span of 9 bases. The CDR3 is made up of 14 amino acids. Germline CDR1 is MNHEY and CDR2 is SMNVEV (reference sequence). In DNA form, the CDR3 reads TGTGCCAGCAGTTTCGCGGGGATCACAGATACGCAGTATTTT. This gives the protein CASSFAGITDTQYF.